This TCR beta chain stems from a study of CD8 T cells in ankylosing spondylitis. Quantitative 5'-RACE was performed with molecular barcodes, and it yielded the TCR beta libraries. MiXCR was run by TCRdb on the 5' RACE reads, yielding one entry per CDR3 protein. Among roughly 35,000 distinct CDR3 sequences, around an eighth were seen once, and the ten largest hold approximately 31%. At least ten counts were recorded for this clonotype. The CDR3 is 13 amino acids. The chain carries TRBV12-2 and TRBJ1-2; TRBD1 reflects the table's D call only, with no check against the DNA. TRBV12-2 is a documented pseudogene. The sequenced sample was synovial fluid, either unsorted or a sorted T cell fraction (not recorded which). The source is a male donor with ankylosing spondylitis. This chain's CDR3 is CASRLPGPGGSTF. As DNA, the CDR3 is TGTGCAAGTCGCTTGCCGGGACCGGGAGGCTCCACCTTC.